A single sample is the source of the 27 T cell receptor beta chains below, sequenced in a study of T-cell memory formation after mild COVID-19. From the 5' RACE reads, TCRdb called clonotypes with MiXCR, one entry per CDR3 protein. The sample holds 550,000 to 600,000 distinct CDR3 sequences, roughly 22% seen once. The sequenced material came from PBMCs or a T cell subset sorted from them (not recorded which). These receptors were taken from an adult woman who had mild COVID-19 (a few samples of this study predate the infection). Cell type and time point are not known.

The V and J genes are TRBV7-9 and TRBJ2-3; 9 bases match TRBD1. There are 19 residues in the CDR3. After removal of 2 bases from V and 3 bases from J, the junction contained 15 bases not matched to a gene. Germline V gene sequence: CDR1 SEHNR, CDR2 FQNEAQ (reference sequence). The CDR3 coding sequence is TGTGCCAGCAGCTTACCCCTCTACACCGGGACAGGGAGGACAGATACGCAGTATTTT. Translated, it gives CASSLPLYTGTGRTDTQYF. Together with reference TRBV7-9 and TRBJ2-3, the CDR3 gives the full variable domain: DTGVSQNPRHKITKRGQNVTFRCDPISEHNRLYWYRQTLGQGPEFLTYFQNEAQLEKSRLLSDRFSAERPKGSFSTLEIQRTEQGDSAMYLCASSLPLYTGTGRTDTQYFGPGTRLTVL.

The chain employs TRBV29-1 and TRBJ2-5, with TRBD2 matching 7 bases. V lost 3 bases and J lost 4; bases outside the gene matches: 5. This CDR3 is 13 amino acids long. The germline V gene encodes CDR1 SQVTM and CDR2 ANQGSEA. The CDR3 sequence: CSVDRAGRETQYF. In DNA, the CDR3 is TGCAGCGTTGATCGAGCGGGAAGAGAGACCCAGTACTTC.

V is TRBV3-1 and J is TRBJ2-1, with 8 bases fitting TRBD2. The germline V gene encodes CDR1 LGHDT and CDR2 YNNKEL (reference sequence). This CDR3 has 17 residues. Unmatched junction bases numbered 8, after V lost 0 bases and J lost 4 bases. CDR3 amino acids: CASSQDFSGASYNEQFF. The CDR3 DNA sequence: TGTGCCAGCAGCCAAGACTTTAGCGGGGCGTCTTACAATGAGCAGTTCTTC.

This clonotype was picked up a small number of times. V and J are TRBV11-2 and TRBJ1-2; D might be TRBD1 (5 bases). V gave up 5 bases and J gave up 4 bases, with 17 bases separating them. From germline, CDR1 is SGHAT and CDR2 FQNNGV. The CDR3 is made up of 15 amino acids. CDR3 coding DNA: TGTGCCAGCAGCCCGGGACCGTCGCACCTCTATGGCTACACCTTC. Translating gives CASSPGPSHLYGYTF.

The chain has TRBV7-2 and TRBJ1-5; D ambiguous. Germline values: CDR1 SGHTA, CDR2 FQGNSA. The CDR3 loop spans 13 amino acids. V was trimmed by 6 bases and J by 2 bases, leaving 8 bases between them. The CDR3 sequence is CASSDDGNQPQHF. The CDR3 region has the DNA TGTGCCAGCAGTGATGATGGCAATCAGCCCCAGCATTTT.

The chain joins TRBV14 to TRBJ1-4, with 11 bases matching TRBD1. CDR3 size: 17 residues. Germline CDR1 and CDR2: SGHDN and FVKESK. V lost 0 bases, J lost 6 bases, and 6 bases stayed unmatched. This chain's CDR3 is CASSQDARDRGYEKLFF. For the CDR3, the DNA is TGTGCCAGCAGCCAAGATGCCCGGGACAGGGGGTATGAAAAACTGTTTTTT.

The V call is TRBV9, the J call TRBJ2-1, with D tentatively TRBD2 (7 bases). Germline-derived CDR1 and CDR2 are SGDLS and YYNGEE. V lost 3 bases, J lost 4 bases, and 14 bases lay in between. The CDR3 runs to 15 residues. CDR3 region: CASSGGASGYNEQFF. CDR3 DNA sequence: TGTGCCAGCAGCGGGGGGGCTAGCGGATACAATGAGCAGTTCTTC.

This clonotype has ten or more counts. The chain employs TRBV5-1 and TRBJ2-3, with 10 bases identical to TRBD2. Germline V CDR1 and CDR2: SGHRS, YFSETQ. CDR3 size: 16 residues. V was pared by 4 bases and J by 2 bases, with 7 bases of the junction left unmatched. This CDR3 reads CASSLYGTSDTDTQYF. DNA for the CDR3: TGCGCCAGCAGCCTTTATGGGACTAGCGACACAGATACGCAGTATTTT.

This clonotype was counted many times. V gene TRBV11-2 combines with J gene TRBJ2-3, with D unresolved. V lost 7 bases to trimming and J lost 0 bases, with 5 bases between them. The germline V gene has CDR1 SGHAT and CDR2 FQNNGV. The CDR3 is 12 amino acids. CDR3 amino acids: CASTQSTDTQYF. In DNA form, the CDR3 reads TGTGCCAGCACCCAAAGCACAGATACGCAGTATTTT.

The rearrangement joins TRBV29-1 to TRBJ2-7; 7 nucleotides align to TRBD1. This CDR3 is 15 amino acids long. CDR1 and CDR2 (germline): SQVTM, ANQGSEA. The V gene end was trimmed by 4 bases and the J gene end by 2 bases; junction bases not matched to a gene: 11. The DNA of the CDR3 is TGCAGCGTTGGGCGGACTGAGACAGGGCCCTACGAGCAGTACTTC. Protein sequence: CSVGRTETGPYEQYF.

The rearrangement uses TRBV6-1 and TRBJ1-1, with D unresolved. With 2 bases removed from V and 2 bases from J, the gap between germline ends came to 12 bases. The CDR3 consists of 15 residues. CDR1 and CDR2 from the germline V gene are MNHNS and SASEGT. The CDR3 bases are TGTGCCAGCAGTGAATATTTATCCACTAACACTGAAGCTTTCTTT. Translating gives CASSEYLSTNTEAFF.

The chain joins TRBV20-1 to TRBJ2-5, with D uncertain. The CDR3 extends over 11 amino acids. Germline V gene data show CDR1 as DFQATT and CDR2 as SNEGSKA (reference sequence). V was trimmed by 3 bases and J by 6 bases, leaving 8 bases between them. The CDR3 is CSASFGQTQYF. The CDR3 coding sequence is TGCAGTGCTAGCTTTGGACAGACCCAGTACTTC.

The chain is built from TRBV5-6 and TRBJ2-1; 7 bases agree with TRBD1. Germline assignment: CDR1 SGHDT and CDR2 YYEEEE. J lost 15 bases, V lost 4 bases, and 10 bases had no gene match. The CDR3 has 12 residues. The CDR3 DNA sequence: TGTGCCAGCAGCAGACCGACAGGGCTACCGTTCTTC. This gives the protein CASSRPTGLPFF.

This clonotype was counted at least ten times. The genes are TRBV5-1 and TRBJ2-6; maybe TRBD1 (6 bases). In germline, CDR1 is SGHRS, CDR2 YFSETQ. The V and J ends lost 1 base and 4 bases respectively, with 9 bases between them. This CDR3 is 15 amino acids long. The CDR3 DNA reads as TGCGCCAGCAGCTTGCAAGGGACAGGGGCCAACGTCCTGACTTTC. Its translation is CASSLQGTGANVLTF.

This clonotype was observed a handful of times. V gene TRBV5-6 combines with J gene TRBJ1-2, with D possibly matching TRBD1 (5 bases). CDR1 and CDR2 from the germline V gene are SGHDT and YYEEEE. V dropped 5 bases and J dropped 3 bases, with 14 bases sitting between them. This CDR3 has 14 amino acids. The CDR3 DNA reads as TGTGCCAGCAGTCGGGGGAGGGTGGACTATGGCTACACCTTC. Protein product: CASSRGRVDYGYTF.

The chain employs TRBV5-1 and TRBJ1-6; TRBD1 agrees at 10 bases. The germline V gene has CDR1 SGHRS and CDR2 YFSETQ. This CDR3 comprises 16 residues. V was clipped by 3 bases and J by 10 bases; unmatched bases: 10. The CDR3 bases are TGCGCCAGCAGCTCGTCCTGGACAGGGGGTGTCTCACCCCTCCACTTT. Protein product: CASSSSWTGGVSPLHF.

Only a few counts were recorded for this clonotype. This rearrangement joins TRBV24-1 to TRBJ2-3; 9 nucleotides agree with TRBD1. The CDR3 consists of 15 residues. The V gene's germline CDR1 is KGHDR and CDR2 SFDVKD. The trim removed 4 bases at V and 3 bases at J, leaving 4 bases unmatched. CDR3 DNA: TGTGCCACCAGTGAACCGGGACAGGGAACAGATACGCAGTATTTT. This codes for CATSEPGQGTDTQYF.

This clonotype was detected only a few times. The V and J genes are TRBV5-1 and TRBJ2-7; 8 bases fit TRBD1. This CDR3 has 14 residues. V lost 4 bases to trimming and J lost 5 bases; unmatched junction nucleotides: 8. CDR1 is SGHRS and CDR2 is YFSETQ in the germline V gene. CDR3 sequence: CASSQIGQGDEQYF. CDR3 nucleotide sequence: TGCGCCAGCAGCCAAATAGGACAGGGTGACGAGCAGTACTTC.

The rearrangement joins TRBV6-2 or TRBV6-3 to TRBJ2-6; 10 bases fit TRBD1. Germline-derived CDR1 and CDR2 are MNHEY and SVGEGT. CDR3 length equals 17 residues. Trimming cost V 5 bases and J 0 bases; bases outside gene matches: 4. The CDR3: CASSNRDRGSGANVLTF. The CDR3 nucleotides read TGTGCCAGCAGTAACCGGGACAGGGGCTCTGGGGCCAACGTCCTGACTTTC.

This clonotype was detected a few times. The chain carries TRBV24-1 and TRBJ2-1, with D perhaps TRBD1 (6 bases). The CDR3 loop spans 15 amino acids. V lost 2 bases, J lost 2 bases, and 9 bases lay in between. The germline V gene has CDR1 KGHDR and CDR2 SFDVKD. CDR3 nucleotides: TGTGCCACCAGTGATTCCCGGGACACCTACAATGAGCAGTTCTTC. Protein: CATSDSRDTYNEQFF.

The chain uses TRBV9 and TRBJ2-7; 7 bases fit TRBD1. The CDR3 consists of 14 residues. The germline CDR1 and CDR2 sequences are SGDLS and YYNGEE. V was clipped by 3 bases and J by 3 bases; unmatched bases: 6. The CDR3 here is CASSGDDRDYEQYF. The CDR3 DNA sequence: TGTGCCAGCAGCGGAGACGACAGGGACTACGAGCAGTACTTC.

The chain combines TRBV12-3 or TRBV12-4 with TRBJ1-1, with D tentatively TRBD1 (5 bases). V shed 7 bases and J shed 11 bases, with 20 bases lying between them. This CDR3 is 13 amino acids long. In DNA form, the CDR3 reads TGTGCCAGCACCCCCAGAGAGGGGTCGAGGGCTTTCTTT. This gives the protein CASTPREGSRAFF.

This clonotype appeared a few times. The chain uses TRBV15 and TRBJ2-7; 11 nucleotides line up with TRBD2. V gave up 1 base and J gave up 2 bases; unmatched junction bases: 4. The CDR3 is 16 residues long. The germline V gene encodes CDR1 LNHNV and CDR2 YYDKDF (reference sequence). DNA for the CDR3: TGTGCCACCAGCAGAGGTAGCGGGAGGGCCGCCTACGAGCAGTACTTC. Protein sequence: CATSRGSGRAAYEQYF.

The chain carries TRBV12-3 or TRBV12-4 and TRBJ2-6; D ambiguous. This CDR3 is 15 amino acids long. The V end lost 2 bases, the J end lost 1 base, and 6 bases lay between the germline ends. The CDR3 spells CASSLWGSGANVLTF. The CDR3 DNA sequence: TGTGCCAGCAGTTTATGGGGTTCTGGGGCCAACGTCCTGACTTTC.

There are a few counts of this clonotype. The chain employs TRBV9 and TRBJ1-1, with a weak D call TRBD1 (6 bases). CDR1 is SGDLS, CDR2 YYNGEE, per germline. The CDR3 loop spans 13 amino acids. Between the trimmed V and J ends, which lost 3 bases and 7 bases, there was a span of 13 bases. This CDR3 reads CASSETGVGEAFF. As DNA, the CDR3 is TGTGCCAGCAGCGAGACAGGAGTCGGTGAAGCTTTCTTT.

V usage is TRBV7-3 and J usage is TRBJ1-1; D ambiguous. V dropped 5 bases and J dropped 3 bases, with 10 bases sitting between them. The CDR3 sequence is 13 residues long. Germline lookup yields CDR1 SGHTA and CDR2 FQGTGA. CDR3 amino acids: CASSPMTDTEAFF. The CDR3 DNA follows: TGTGCCAGCAGCCCGATGACGGACACTGAAGCTTTCTTT.

The chain uses TRBV28 and TRBJ2-7; D unclear. CDR1 and CDR2 from the germline V gene are MDHEN and SYDVKM. Trimming stripped 6 bases from V and 3 bases from J, with 12 bases between. The CDR3 totals 13 residues. The CDR3 region is CASRSSGNYEQYF. For the CDR3, the DNA is TGTGCCAGCAGGTCCTCTGGCAACTACGAGCAGTACTTC.